This T cell receptor beta chain was documented in a study of molecular identifiers for immune sequencing clone quantification. Study context: RNA from 20,000 or 100,000 naive CD8 cells was split five ways in replicates, with four sequenced.

Each CDR3 protein gets one entry after TCRdb re-called the PCR reads with MiXCR. The table has about 510,000 distinct CDR3 sequences, about 22% seen once. Findings of the study overall: Jurkat TCR RNA from one cell was spiked into about 1 million naive cells, and it was reportedly detectable there.

Germline V gives CDR1 SGHAT, CDR2 FQNNGV. Trimming removed 3 bases from V and 2 bases from J; junction bases left unmatched: 11. This CDR3 contains 18 residues. Concerning this clonotype: Its target is not known.

The sequence derives from a human donor in good health. Some libraries in this study had Jurkat cell RNA spiked in. Sequencing was done on a sample of naive CD8+ T cells from blood, with Jurkat cell RNA spiked in. Subset noted: FACS-sorted CD8+CD4-CCR7+CD45RA+ naive T cells. The chain is built from TRBV11-2 and TRBJ2-7, with TRBD2 identical over 12 bases. The CDR3 region is CASSFGGLAGYETYEQYF. As DNA, the CDR3 is TGTGCCAGCAGCTTTGGGGGACTAGCGGGTTACGAGACCTACGAGCAGTACTTC. Full variable domain (remainder filled in from reference TRBV11-2 and TRBJ2-7): EAGVAQSPRYKIIEKRQSVAFWCNPISGHATLYWYQQILGQGPKLLIQFQNNGVVDDSQLPKDRFSAERLKGVDSTLKIQPAKLEDSAVYLCASSFGGLAGYETYEQYFGPGTRLTVT.